This entry lists 17 T cell receptor beta chains sequenced from one sample in a study of T cell responses to AZD1222 COVID-19 vaccine. Some clones are missing from TCRdb's copy, which holds only in-frame ones; the method was immunoSEQ multiplex PCR. Of 90,000 to 120,000 clones in the sample, roughly 90% are singletons; the top ten hold roughly 3.2%. The sequenced sample was peripheral blood, obtained on day 0 of MenACWY control vaccination. All receptors come from an adult in good health.

J is TRBJ1-1 and V is TRBV5-6; D may be TRBD1 (5 bases). The germline V gene encodes CDR1 SGHDT and CDR2 YYEEEE. The V and J ends lost 1 base and 5 bases respectively, with 12 bases between them. The CDR3 has 14 residues. The CDR3 loop reads CASSLRGWATEAFF. The CDR3 bases are TGTGCCAGCAGCTTGCGGGGCTGGGCGACTGAAGCTTTCTTT.

The chain employs TRBV4-3 and TRBJ2-2; 13 bases are shared with TRBD2. This CDR3 has 16 amino acids. Germline lookup yields CDR1 LGHNA and CDR2 YSLEER. The V gene end was trimmed by 5 bases and the J gene end by 0 bases; junction bases not matched to a gene: 0. The CDR3 sequence: CASSGLAGANTGELFF. The CDR3 bases are TGCGCCAGCAGCGGACTAGCGGGGGCGAACACCGGGGAGCTGTTTTTT.

The chain combines TRBV3-1 (or the pseudogene TRBV3-2) with TRBJ2-1; 14 nucleotides line up with TRBD2. The length of the CDR3 is 16 residues. Germline CDR1 is LGHDT and CDR2 is YNNKEL (reference sequence). The trim removed 4 bases at V and 9 bases at J, leaving 8 bases unmatched. The CDR3, as DNA: TGTGCCAGCAGCCCCTTCTGGGGGACTAGCGGGGGTGAGCAGTTCTTC. Its translation is CASSPFWGTSGGEQFF.

The J gene is TRBJ2-1, the V gene TRBV5-1, with 8 bases aligning to TRBD2. Germline V gene data show CDR1 as SGHRS and CDR2 as YFSETQ. The CDR3 runs to 16 residues. The V and J ends lost 0 bases and 10 bases, in that order; junction bases with no gene match: 12. CDR3 DNA sequence: TGCGCCAGCAGCTTGGGAGTTAGCGGGGCTTCTGGCGAGCAGTTCTTC. As protein: CASSLGVSGASGEQFF.

The chain couples TRBV18 to TRBJ2-7, with D unresolved. The CDR3 is made up of 13 amino acids. CDR1 and CDR2 from the germline V gene are KGHSH and LQKENI. V was clipped by 2 bases and J by 9 bases, with 14 bases between them. The CDR3 sequence: CASSPSDRFRQYF. DNA of the CDR3: TGTGCCAGCTCACCATCGGACCGTTTCAGGCAGTACTTC.

The chain combines TRBV7-8 with TRBJ1-5, with 10 nucleotides matching TRBD1. Germline V gene sequence: CDR1 SGHVS, CDR2 FQNEAQ. The CDR3 runs to 13 residues. CDR3 nucleotide sequence: TGTGCTTCTGGGGACAGGGGTGGTCAGCCCCAGCATTTT. Translation gives CASGDRGGQPQHF. Looking up the rest from reference TRBV7-8 and TRBJ1-5 gives the full variable domain: GAGVSQSPRYKVAKRGQDVALRCDPISGHVSLFWYQQALGQGPEFLTYFQNEAQLDKSGLPSDRFFAERPEGSVSTLKIQRTQQEDSAVYLCASGDRGGQPQHFGDGTRLSIL.

This clone came up once. The rearrangement links TRBV2 to TRBJ2-1, with 14 positions matching TRBD2. V gave up 6 bases and J gave up 10 bases; unmatched junction bases: 23. The CDR3 extends over 20 amino acids. Germline values: CDR1 SNHLY, CDR2 FYNNEI. CDR3 sequence (DNA): TGTGCCAGCAGGACCCTATGGACTAGCGGGGGGCTAAATTTAAAGCGGGAGCAGTTCTTC. Encoded protein: CASRTLWTSGGLNLKREQFF. The whole variable domain, remainder taken from reference TRBV2 and TRBJ2-1, is EPEVTQTPSHQVTQMGQEVILRCVPISNHLYFYWYRQILGQKVEFLVSFYNNEISEKSEIFDDQFSVERPDGSNFTLKIRSTKLEDSAMYFCASRTLWTSGGLNLKREQFFGPGTRLTVL.

The gene calls are TRBV4-3 and TRBJ1-1; a weak D match, TRBD1 (5 bases). This CDR3 region has 14 residues. Trimming left V 0 bases short and J 8 bases short, with 13 bases between. Per the germline V gene, CDR1 is LGHNA and CDR2 is YSLEER. CDR3 amino acids: CASSQDQGPGEAFF. The DNA of the CDR3 is TGCGCCAGCAGCCAAGATCAGGGTCCGGGGGAAGCTTTCTTT.

This clone came up once. The J gene is TRBJ1-1, the V gene TRBV19, with D perhaps matching TRBD1 (5 bases). Between the trimmed V and J ends, which lost 6 bases and 4 bases, there was a span of 21 bases. CDR3 length equals 16 residues. In germline, CDR1 is LNHDA, CDR2 SQIVND (reference sequence). The CDR3 here is CASRFAHRGVATEAFF. CDR3 DNA: TGTGCCAGTAGGTTTGCCCATCGAGGGGTCGCCACTGAAGCTTTCTTT.

The chain employs TRBV28 and TRBJ1-5, with D perhaps TRBD1 (5 bases). The CDR3 contains 19 residues. CDR1 MDHEN and CDR2 SYDVKM come from the germline V gene. The germline V and J ends were trimmed by 6 bases and 0 bases, with 24 bases remaining between them. CDR3 DNA: TGTGCCAGCAGGCTTCCAGGGCGTTTTTCCCTTCTTAGCAATCAGCCCCAGCATTTT. Translated, it gives CASRLPGRFSLLSNQPQHF.

The genes are TRBV7-3 and TRBJ1-6; D remains ambiguous. The CDR3 is 14 residues long. Germline lookup yields CDR1 SGHTA and CDR2 FQGTGA. V was cut by 5 bases and J by 5 bases, with 10 bases left in between. The CDR3 is CASSPTPNNSPLHF. CDR3 bases: TGTGCCAGCAGCCCGACACCTAATAATTCACCCCTCCACTTT.

This chain uses TRBV15 with TRBJ1-1, with D possibly matching TRBD1 (6 bases). The V gene lost 3 bases and the J gene lost 1 base, with 12 bases spanning the gap. The CDR3 runs to 15 residues. CDR1 is LNHNV and CDR2 is YYDKDF in the germline V gene (reference sequence). The CDR3 coding sequence is TGTGCCACCAGCAGCCTCAGGACAGCGAACACTGAAGCTTTCTTT. As protein: CATSSLRTANTEAFF. Full variable domain (rest looked up from reference TRBV15 and TRBJ1-1): DAMVIQNPRYQVTQFGKPVTLSCSQTLNHNVMYWYQQKSSQAPKLLFHYYDKDFNNEADTPDNFQSRRPNTSFCFLDIRSPGLGDTAMYLCATSSLRTANTEAFFGQGTRLTVV.

The gene calls are TRBV7-8 and TRBJ1-1; D not resolved. This CDR3 is built from 16 residues. The V gene lost 1 base and the J gene lost 1 base, with 13 bases spanning the gap. Germline assignment: CDR1 SGHVS and CDR2 FQNEAQ. CDR3 sequence: CASSLGWAATNTEAFF. The CDR3 bases are TGTGCCAGCAGCTTAGGTTGGGCAGCCACGAACACTGAAGCTTTCTTT. Full variable domain (outside the CDR3, taken from reference TRBV7-8 and TRBJ1-1): GAGVSQSPRYKVAKRGQDVALRCDPISGHVSLFWYQQALGQGPEFLTYFQNEAQLDKSGLPSDRFFAERPEGSVSTLKIQRTQQEDSAVYLCASSLGWAATNTEAFFGQGTRLTVV.

V and J are TRBV27 and TRBJ1-6; D call uncertain. Germline V gives CDR1 MNHEY, CDR2 SMNVEV (reference sequence). The CDR3 is 13 residues long. Trimming stripped 3 bases from V and 8 bases from J, with 8 bases between. The CDR3 nucleotides are TGTGCCAGCAGTTTTTCGACCGATTCACCCCTCCACTTT. Encoded protein: CASSFSTDSPLHF.

The CDR3 spells CASSPRGEYEQYF. Here the CDR3 DNA reads TGTGCCAGCTCACCACGGGGGGAGTACGAGCAGTACTTC. This chain connects TRBV18 to TRBJ2-7, with D maybe TRBD2 (6 bases). Germline loops: CDR1 KGHSH, CDR2 LQKENI. V was pared by 1 base and J by 4 bases, with 8 bases between. The CDR3 is made up of 13 amino acids. Drawing the rest from reference TRBV18 and TRBJ2-7, the complete variable domain is NAGVMQNPRHLVRRRGQEARLRCSPMKGHSHVYWYRQLPEEGLKFMVYLQKENIIDESGMPKERFSAEFPKEGPSILRIQQVVRGDSAAYFCASSPRGEYEQYFGPGTRLTVT.

This sequence joins TRBV19 and TRBJ2-7; 8 positions agree with TRBD2. Looked up from germline, CDR1 is LNHDA and CDR2 is SQIVND (reference sequence). This CDR3 contains 16 residues. V was pared by 3 bases and J by 4 bases, with 11 bases of the junction left unmatched. In DNA, the CDR3 is TGTGCCAGTAGTATCGCCCCCAGCGGGGGTCGGTACGAGCAGTACTTC. It encodes CASSIAPSGGRYEQYF.

This sequence joins TRBV18 and TRBJ1-2, with TRBD1 identical over 7 bases. The CDR3 has 14 amino acids. The germline V gene has CDR1 KGHSH and CDR2 LQKENI. V lost 5 bases, J lost 6 bases, and 9 bases stayed unmatched. For the CDR3, the DNA is TGTGCCAGCTCATCCCCCCTGACAGGGCATGGCTACACCTTC. Translating gives CASSSPLTGHGYTF.